This T cell receptor (beta chain) was sequenced in a study of shared clonotypes between healthy human individuals. Samples underwent the assay at deep level. Sequenced by immunoSEQ multiplex PCR; TCRdb stores in-frame clones only, minus some. This table has approximately 1.1 million clones, more than 75% appearing once. As concerns this clone: Its specificity is not known.

General study results and limits: Rarefaction gave evidence that sorted-subset sequencing remained incomplete despite large depth.

This CDR3 is built from 14 residues. Germline CDR1 LNHDA, CDR2 SQIVND (reference sequence). The V end was cut by 9 bases, the J end by 3 bases, with 16 bases between. The source material was memory CD4+ T cells from PBMCs. Subset here: CD45RA-negative fraction. V and J are TRBV19 and TRBJ2-3; unclear D gene. This receptor was obtained from a young man in good health. Some clones in this sample may be carry-over from other donors' samples. CDR3 region: CASSERGITDTQYF. CDR3 in DNA: TGTGCCAGCTCGGAGAGAGGTATTACAGATACGCAGTATTTT.